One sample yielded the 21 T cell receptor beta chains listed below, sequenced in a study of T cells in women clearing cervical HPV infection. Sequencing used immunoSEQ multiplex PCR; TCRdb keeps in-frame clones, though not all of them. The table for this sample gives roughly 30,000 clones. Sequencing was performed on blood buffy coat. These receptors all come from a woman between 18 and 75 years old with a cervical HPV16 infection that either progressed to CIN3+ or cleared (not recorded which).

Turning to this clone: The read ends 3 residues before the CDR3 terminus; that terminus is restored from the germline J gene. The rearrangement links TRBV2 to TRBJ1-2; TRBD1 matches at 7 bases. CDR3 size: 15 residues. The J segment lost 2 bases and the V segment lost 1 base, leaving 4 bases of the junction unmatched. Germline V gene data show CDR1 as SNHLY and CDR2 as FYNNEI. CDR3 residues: CASSEGGQRNYGYTF. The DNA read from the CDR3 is TGTGCCAGCAGTGAAGGGGGACAGAGGAACTATGGC.

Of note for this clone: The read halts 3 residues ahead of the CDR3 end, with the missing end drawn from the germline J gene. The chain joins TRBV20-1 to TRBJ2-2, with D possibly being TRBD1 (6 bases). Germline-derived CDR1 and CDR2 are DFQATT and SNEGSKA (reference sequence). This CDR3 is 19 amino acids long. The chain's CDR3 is CSALDPHKRGTSGANVLFF. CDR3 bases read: TGCAGTGCTCTCGACCCCCACAAAAGGGGGACCTCTGGGGCCAACGTG.

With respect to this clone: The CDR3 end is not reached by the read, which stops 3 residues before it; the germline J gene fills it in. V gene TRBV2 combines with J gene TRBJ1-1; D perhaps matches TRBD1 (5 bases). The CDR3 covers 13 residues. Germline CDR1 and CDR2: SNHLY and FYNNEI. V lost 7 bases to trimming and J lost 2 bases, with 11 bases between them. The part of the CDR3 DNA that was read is TGTGCCAGCAAAGGACACGTCAACACTGAA. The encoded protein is CASKGHVNTE. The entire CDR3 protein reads CASKGHVNTEAFF. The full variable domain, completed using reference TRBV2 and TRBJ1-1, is EPEVTQTPSHQVTQMGQEVILRCVPISNHLYFYWYRQILGQKVEFLVSFYNNEISEKSEIFDDQFSVERPDGSNFTLKIRSTKLEDSAMYFCASKGHVNTEAFFGQGTRLTVV.

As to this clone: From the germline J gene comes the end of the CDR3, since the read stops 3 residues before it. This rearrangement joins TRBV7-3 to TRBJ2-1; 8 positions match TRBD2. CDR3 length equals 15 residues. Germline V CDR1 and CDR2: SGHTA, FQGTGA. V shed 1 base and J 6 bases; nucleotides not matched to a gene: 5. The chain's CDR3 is CASSLRRGGSNEQFF. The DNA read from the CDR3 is TGTGCCAGCAGCTTAAGACGGGGGGGCTCCAATGAG.

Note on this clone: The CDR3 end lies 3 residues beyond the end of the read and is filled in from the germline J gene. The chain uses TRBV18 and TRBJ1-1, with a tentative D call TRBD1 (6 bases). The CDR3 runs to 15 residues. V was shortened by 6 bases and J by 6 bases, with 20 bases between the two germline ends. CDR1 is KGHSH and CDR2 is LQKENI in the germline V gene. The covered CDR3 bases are TGTGCCAGCTCCCCAAACCCGGGAGGGGGAGCTGAA. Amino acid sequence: CASSPNPGGGAE. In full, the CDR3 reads CASSPNPGGGAEAFF.

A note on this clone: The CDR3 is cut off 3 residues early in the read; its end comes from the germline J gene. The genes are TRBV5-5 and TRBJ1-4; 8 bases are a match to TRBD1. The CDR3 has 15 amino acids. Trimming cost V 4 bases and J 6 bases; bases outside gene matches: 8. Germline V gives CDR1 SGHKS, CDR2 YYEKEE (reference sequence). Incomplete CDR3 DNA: TGTGCCAGCAGCCCGTACAGGGGGGCCCATGAAAAA. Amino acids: CASSPYRGAHEK. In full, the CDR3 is CASSPYRGAHEKLFF.

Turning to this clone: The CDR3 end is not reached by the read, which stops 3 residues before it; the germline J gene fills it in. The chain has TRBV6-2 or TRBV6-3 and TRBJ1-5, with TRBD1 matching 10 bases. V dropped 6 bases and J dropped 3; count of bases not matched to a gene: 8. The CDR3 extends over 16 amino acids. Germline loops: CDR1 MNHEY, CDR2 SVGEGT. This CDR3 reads CASRPSDRGLNQPQHF. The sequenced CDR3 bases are TGTGCCAGCAGACCCTCCGACAGGGGGCTCAATCAGCCC.

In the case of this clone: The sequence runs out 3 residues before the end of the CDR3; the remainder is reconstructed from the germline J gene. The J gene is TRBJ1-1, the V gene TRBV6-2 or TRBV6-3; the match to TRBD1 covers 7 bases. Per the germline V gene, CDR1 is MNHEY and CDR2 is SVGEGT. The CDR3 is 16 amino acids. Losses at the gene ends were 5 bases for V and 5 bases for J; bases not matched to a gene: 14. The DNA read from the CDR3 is TGTGCCAGCAGTCCCCTGGTGACAGGGTTCATAACTGAA. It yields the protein CASSPLVTGFITE. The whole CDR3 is CASSPLVTGFITEAFF.

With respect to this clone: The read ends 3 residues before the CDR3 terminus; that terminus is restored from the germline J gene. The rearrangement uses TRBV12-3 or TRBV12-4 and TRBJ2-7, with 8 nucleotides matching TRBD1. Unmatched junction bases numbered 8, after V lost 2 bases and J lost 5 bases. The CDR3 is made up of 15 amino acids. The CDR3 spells CASSLFQGASNEQYF. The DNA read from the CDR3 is TGTGCCAGCAGTTTATTCCAGGGGGCGAGTAACGAG.

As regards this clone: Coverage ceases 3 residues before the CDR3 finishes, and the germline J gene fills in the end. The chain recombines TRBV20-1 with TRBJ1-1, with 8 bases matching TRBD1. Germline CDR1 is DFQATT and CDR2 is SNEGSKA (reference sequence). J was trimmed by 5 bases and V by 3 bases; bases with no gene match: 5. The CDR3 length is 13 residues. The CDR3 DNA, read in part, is TGCAGTGCTAGGCACCGGACAGGGACTGAA. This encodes CSARHRTGTE. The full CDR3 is CSARHRTGTEAFF.

Incomplete CDR3 DNA: TGTGCCAGCAGGGCCCGAGGGCGAAGCACAGATACG. The encoded protein is CASRARGRSTDT. The whole CDR3 sequence is CASRARGRSTDTQYF. The rearrangement links TRBV5-6 to TRBJ2-3, with D possibly matching TRBD2 (5 bases). The read ends 3 residues before the CDR3 terminus; that terminus is restored from the germline J gene. CDR3 length equals 15 residues. The ends were cut back, 5 bases at V and 0 bases at J, with 13 bases in the middle. Germline V gene sequence: CDR1 SGHDT, CDR2 YYEEEE. Full variable domain (rest looked up from reference TRBV5-6 and TRBJ2-3): DAGVTQSPTHLIKTRGQQVTLRCSPKSGHDTVSWYQQALGQGPQFIFQYYEEEERQRGNFPDRFSGHQFPNYSSELNVNALLLGDSALYLCASRARGRSTDTQYFGPGTRLTVL.

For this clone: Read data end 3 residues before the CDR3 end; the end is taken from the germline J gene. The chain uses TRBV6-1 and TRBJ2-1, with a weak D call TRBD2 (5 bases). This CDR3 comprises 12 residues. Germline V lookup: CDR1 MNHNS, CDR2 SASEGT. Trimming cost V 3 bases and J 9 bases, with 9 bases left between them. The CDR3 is CASSEFRGEQFF. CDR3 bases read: TGTGCCAGCAGTGAGTTCCGGGGTGAG.

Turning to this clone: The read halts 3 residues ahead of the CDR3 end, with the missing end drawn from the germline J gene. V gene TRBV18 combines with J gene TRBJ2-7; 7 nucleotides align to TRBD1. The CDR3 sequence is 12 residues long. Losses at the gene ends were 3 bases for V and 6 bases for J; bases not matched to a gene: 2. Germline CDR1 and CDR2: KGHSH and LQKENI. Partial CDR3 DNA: TGTGCCAGCTCACCCGGACAGGCCGAG. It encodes CASSPGQAE. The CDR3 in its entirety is CASSPGQAEQYF.

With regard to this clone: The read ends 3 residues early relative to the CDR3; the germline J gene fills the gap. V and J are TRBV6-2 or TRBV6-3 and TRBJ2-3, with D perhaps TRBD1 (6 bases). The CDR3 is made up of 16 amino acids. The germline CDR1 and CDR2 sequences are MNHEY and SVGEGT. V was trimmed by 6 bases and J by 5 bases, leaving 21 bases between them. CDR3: CASSQGSGRRVDTQYF. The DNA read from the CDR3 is TGTGCCAGCAGCCAGGGGTCGGGAAGGCGGGTAGATACG.

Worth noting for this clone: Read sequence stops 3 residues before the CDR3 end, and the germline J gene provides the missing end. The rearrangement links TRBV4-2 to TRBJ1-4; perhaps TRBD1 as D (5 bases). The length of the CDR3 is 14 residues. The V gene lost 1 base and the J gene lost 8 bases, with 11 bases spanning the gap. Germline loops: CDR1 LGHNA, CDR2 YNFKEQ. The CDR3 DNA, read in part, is TGTGCCAGCAGCCAAGGGCAGGGTTGGGAAAAA. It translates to CASSQGQGWEK. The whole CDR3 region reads CASSQGQGWEKLFF.

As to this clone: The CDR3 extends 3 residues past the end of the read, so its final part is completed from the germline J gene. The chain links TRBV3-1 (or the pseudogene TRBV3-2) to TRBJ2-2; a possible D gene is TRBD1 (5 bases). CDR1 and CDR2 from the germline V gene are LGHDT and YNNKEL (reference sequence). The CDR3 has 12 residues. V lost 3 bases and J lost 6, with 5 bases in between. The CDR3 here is CASSQGPGELFF. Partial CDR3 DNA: TGTGCCAGCAGCCAGGGGCCCGGGGAG.

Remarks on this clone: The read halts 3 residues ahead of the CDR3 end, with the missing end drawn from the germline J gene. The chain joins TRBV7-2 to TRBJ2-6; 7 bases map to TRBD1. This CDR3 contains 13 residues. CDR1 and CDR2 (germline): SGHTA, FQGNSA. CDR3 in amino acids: CASSPGQVSILTF. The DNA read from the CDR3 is TGTGCCAGCAGCCCCGGACAGGTGTCAATC.

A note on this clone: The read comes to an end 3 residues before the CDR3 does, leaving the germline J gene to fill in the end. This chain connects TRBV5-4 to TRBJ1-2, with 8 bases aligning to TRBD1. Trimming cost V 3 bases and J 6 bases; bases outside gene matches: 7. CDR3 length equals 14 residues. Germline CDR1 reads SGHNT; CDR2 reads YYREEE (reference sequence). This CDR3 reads CASSSWTGYHGYTF. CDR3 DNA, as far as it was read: TGTGCCAGCAGCTCATGGACAGGGTATCATGGC.

The CDR3 sequence is CASSYGTSSYEQYF. The DNA read from the CDR3 is TGTGCCAGCAGTTACGGGACTAGCTCCTACGAG. This chain joins TRBV6-2 or TRBV6-3 and TRBJ2-7, with 8 bases identical to TRBD2. The CDR3 end falls 3 residues outside the read, so it is completed with the germline J gene. Germline V gives CDR1 MNHEY, CDR2 SVGEGT. The CDR3 totals 14 residues. J lost 0 bases, V lost 2 bases, and 0 bases had no gene match.

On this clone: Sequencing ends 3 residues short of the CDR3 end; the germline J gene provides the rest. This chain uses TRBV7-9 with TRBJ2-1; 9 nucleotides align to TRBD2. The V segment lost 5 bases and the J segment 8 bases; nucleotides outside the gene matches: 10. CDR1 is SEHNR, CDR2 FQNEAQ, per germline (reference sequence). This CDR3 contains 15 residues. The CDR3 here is CASSPSMASGDEQFF. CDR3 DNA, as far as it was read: TGTGCCAGCAGCCCATCCATGGCTAGCGGGGATGAG.

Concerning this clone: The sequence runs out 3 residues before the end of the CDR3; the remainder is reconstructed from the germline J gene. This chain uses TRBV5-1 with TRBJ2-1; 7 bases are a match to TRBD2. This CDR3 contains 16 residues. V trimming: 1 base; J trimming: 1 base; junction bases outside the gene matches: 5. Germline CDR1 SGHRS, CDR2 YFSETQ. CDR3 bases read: TGCGCCAGCAGCTTGACCCTAGCGGTATCCTACAATGAG. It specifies CASSLTLAVSYNE. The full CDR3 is CASSLTLAVSYNEQFF.